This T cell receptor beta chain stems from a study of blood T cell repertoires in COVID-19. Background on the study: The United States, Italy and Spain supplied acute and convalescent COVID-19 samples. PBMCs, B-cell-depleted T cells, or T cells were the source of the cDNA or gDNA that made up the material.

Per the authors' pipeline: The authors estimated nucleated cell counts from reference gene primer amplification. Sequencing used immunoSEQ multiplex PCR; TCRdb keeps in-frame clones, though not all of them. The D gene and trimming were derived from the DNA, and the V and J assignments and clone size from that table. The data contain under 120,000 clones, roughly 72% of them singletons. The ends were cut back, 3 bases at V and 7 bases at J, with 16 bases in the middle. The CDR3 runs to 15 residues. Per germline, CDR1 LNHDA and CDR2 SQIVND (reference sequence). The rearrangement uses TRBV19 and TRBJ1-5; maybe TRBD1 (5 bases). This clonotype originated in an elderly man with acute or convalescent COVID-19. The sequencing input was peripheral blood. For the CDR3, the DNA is TGTGCCAGTAGTATGTCAGGGAAAGGGCAACAGCCCCAGCATTTT. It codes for CASSMSGKGQQPQHF.